These 11 T cell receptor beta chains originate from one sample sequenced in a study of shared clonotypes between healthy human individuals. The table came from immunoSEQ multiplex PCR; TCRdb's copy has only in-frame clones and leaves some out. The table has about 550,000 clones, roughly 95% seen once. Selected positively for CCR7 and CD45RO-negative, naive CD8 cells excluded terminally differentiated effector memory CD45RA+ cells. Sequencing was performed on naive CD8+ T cells sorted from blood. All receptors derive from a woman aged 25 to 39 in good health.

The chain links TRBV30 to TRBJ2-5; D gene unclear. Judging by the DNA end, TRBJ2-7 fits better; the J call may be wrong. This CDR3 comprises 11 residues. Germline values: CDR1 GTSNPN, CDR2 SVGIG (reference sequence). For the CDR3, the DNA is TGTGCCTGGAGTGTAGTCTACGAGCAGTACTTC. The encoded protein is CAWSVVYEQYF.

This rearrangement joins TRBV5-5 to TRBJ1-2; D remains unclear. V lost 0 bases to trimming and J lost 5 bases, with 8 bases between them. Per germline, CDR1 SGHKS and CDR2 YYEKEE (reference sequence). The CDR3 is 13 residues long. In nucleotides, the CDR3 is TGTGCCAGCAGCTTGGCCGAGGTTTATGGCTACACCTTC. This gives the protein CASSLAEVYGYTF.

The chain employs TRBV27 and TRBJ2-7; D is possibly TRBD1 or TRBD2 (5 bases each). Germline V CDR1 and CDR2: MNHEY, SMNVEV (reference sequence). The V and J ends lost 5 bases and 0 bases respectively, with 20 bases between them. This CDR3 is 17 amino acids long. DNA of the CDR3: TGTGCCAGCAGTCCCCCCCGGGGACCTGGGAGCTCCTACGAGCAGTACTTC. Translated, it gives CASSPPRGPGSSYEQYF.

The V call is TRBV2, the J call TRBJ1-3; D might be TRBD1 (5 bases). The CDR3 totals 13 residues. With 7 bases removed from V and 1 base from J, the gap between germline ends came to 8 bases. Germline CDR1 and CDR2: SNHLY and FYNNEI. For the CDR3, the DNA is TGTGCCAGCAAAGACAGTTCTGGAAACACCATATATTTT. As protein: CASKDSSGNTIYF.

This clone has just a few counts. V usage is TRBV6-1 and J usage is TRBJ1-5; TRBD1 is a possible D gene (6 bases). V was pared by 2 bases and J by 4 bases, with 9 bases between. The CDR3 extends over 14 amino acids. Germline CDR1 and CDR2: MNHNS and SASEGT. The CDR3 DNA reads TGTGCCAGCAGTGAATGGACAGCTAATCAGCCCCAGCATTTT. Translated: CASSEWTANQPQHF.

V gene TRBV30 combines with J gene TRBJ2-5; 7 nucleotides match TRBD2. Trimming at V came to 0 bases and at J to 3 bases, leaving 4 bases not matched to a gene. Germline CDR1 reads GTSNPN; CDR2 reads SVGIG (reference sequence). There are 14 residues in the CDR3. CDR3 residues: CAWSVPSGKETQYF. CDR3 DNA sequence: TGTGCCTGGAGTGTACCTAGCGGTAAAGAGACCCAGTACTTC.

The rearrangement uses TRBV11-2 and TRBJ2-1, with TRBD2 matching 10 bases. Per the germline V gene, CDR1 is SGHAT and CDR2 is FQNNGV. This CDR3 comprises 15 residues. J was trimmed by 6 bases and V by 4 bases; bases with no gene match: 6. CDR3 bases: TGTGCCAGCAGCTCCTCCCGGACTAGCGGCAATGAGCAGTTCTTC. Amino acid sequence: CASSSSRTSGNEQFF.

DNA of the CDR3: TGTGCCAGCAGTGGGTGGCCTAATATAGAGACCCAGTACTTC. Protein: CASSGWPNIETQYF. V and J are TRBV2 and TRBJ2-5; no firm D call. Trimming shortened V by 4 bases and J by 4 bases, and 13 bases separated the two germline ends. The CDR3 totals 14 residues. In germline, CDR1 is SNHLY, CDR2 FYNNEI. Drawing the rest from reference TRBV2 and TRBJ2-5, the complete variable domain is EPEVTQTPSHQVTQMGQEVILRCVPISNHLYFYWYRQILGQKVEFLVSFYNNEISEKSEIFDDQFSVERPDGSNFTLKIRSTKLEDSAMYFCASSGWPNIETQYFGPGTRLLVL.

In this sample, this clone turned up once. The gene calls are TRBV27 and TRBJ2-1; D remains unclear. Trimming took 6 bases from V and 6 from J, leaving 18 bases between them. CDR3 size: 15 residues. Germline CDR1 reads MNHEY; CDR2 reads SMNVEV (reference sequence). Here the CDR3 DNA reads TGTGCCAGCAGGGAGCAGGCATTCCCCCTCAATGAGCAGTTCTTC. It yields the protein CASREQAFPLNEQFF.

With respect to this clone: This sample includes further DNA sequences coding for the same CDR3. The genes are TRBV28 and TRBJ2-7; D is unresolved. Germline lookup yields CDR1 MDHEN and CDR2 SYDVKM. Deletions cut 3 bases from V and 4 bases from J, with 7 bases between. The CDR3 consists of 12 residues. The CDR3 region is CASSFLGYEQYF. The CDR3 DNA reads as TGTGCCAGCAGTTTTCTCGGGTACGAGCAGTACTTC.

The genes are TRBV2 and TRBJ1-2; D is uncertain. The CDR3 consists of 10 residues. Germline V gene lookup returns CDR1 SNHLY and CDR2 FYNNEI. V was trimmed by 4 bases and J by 7 bases, leaving 4 bases between them. The CDR3 DNA is TGTGCCAGCAGTGTGGTTGGCTACACCTTC. It encodes CASSVVGYTF.